Included here is one T cell receptor beta chain sequence, with context. Germline values: CDR1 SNHLY, CDR2 FYNNEI. The CDR3 loop spans 13 amino acids. Deletions cut 8 bases from V and 7 bases from J, with 17 bases between. This entry is derived from a study of shared clonotypes between healthy human individuals. Produced via immunoSEQ multiplex PCR; TCRdb's table is partial and in-frame only. The sample holds about 820,000 clones, over 90% seen once. Naive CD8 cells comprised CD45RO-negative, CCR7-positively selected cells, excluding terminally differentiated effector memory CD45RA+ cells. The chain links TRBV2 to TRBJ2-5, with D possibly being TRBD1 or TRBD2 (5 bases each). Sample: naive CD8+ T cells sorted from blood. The sequence derives from a man aged 25 to 45 in good health. CDR3: CASPGPTSGTQYF. The DNA of the CDR3 is TGTGCCAGCCCGGGACCTACGAGTGGGACCCAGTACTTC.